The TCR beta chain under discussion was sequenced for a study of shared clonotypes between healthy human individuals. Terminally differentiated effector memory CD45RA+ cells were left out of the naive CD8 fraction, which was CD45RO-negative and positively selected for CCR7. V lost 2 bases, J lost 11 bases, and 12 bases lay in between. The CDR3 extends over 11 amino acids. Looked up from germline, CDR1 is DFQATT and CDR2 is SNEGSKA (reference sequence). The assay was immunoSEQ multiplex PCR, and TCRdb's table has in-frame clones only and misses some. This table has about 2,100,000 clones, 85% to 95% appearing once. Points on this clone: Different DNA sequences within this sample yield the same CDR3.

The rearrangement uses TRBV20-1 and TRBJ2-5, with a tentative D call TRBD2 (6 bases). This receptor was taken from a man aged 18 to 35 in good health. Some clones in this sample may be carry-over from other donors' samples. Material for sequencing was naive CD8+ T cells from PBMCs. The CDR3 DNA sequence: TGCAGTGCTAGACCATCGGGGGAGCAGTACTTC. Translating it yields CSARPSGEQYF.